Listed here are 4 T cell receptor beta chains from one sample, sequenced in a study of blood T cell repertoires in COVID-19. Libraries were prepared by immunoSEQ multiplex PCR; TCRdb keeps only in-frame clonotypes and omits some of them. The repertoire holds more than 250,000 clones, with 92% as singletons. The sequenced sample consisted of PBMCs or T cells enriched from blood (not recorded which). The receptors stem from a young woman who had recovered from COVID-19.

The V and J genes are TRBV28 and TRBJ2-3; TRBD2 agrees at 7 bases. Germline CDR1 reads MDHEN; CDR2 reads SYDVKM. This CDR3 has 14 residues. The V gene end was trimmed by 6 bases and the J gene end by 6 bases; junction bases not matched to a gene: 9. The CDR3 sequence: CASSDPSGKDTQYF. CDR3 sequence (DNA): TGTGCCAGCAGCGATCCGAGCGGGAAGGATACGCAGTATTTT.

A single count supports this clone. This chain joins TRBV7-8 and TRBJ1-1, with a tentative D call TRBD1 (5 bases). CDR1 is SGHVS and CDR2 is FQNEAQ in the germline V gene. Trimming shortened V by 8 bases and J by 0 bases, and 16 bases separated the two germline ends. CDR3 length: 15 residues. CDR3 loop: CASGERGGMNTEAFF. The CDR3 bases are TGTGCCAGCGGGGAACGGGGGGGGATGAACACTGAAGCTTTCTTT. Full variable domain (outside the CDR3, taken from reference TRBV7-8 and TRBJ1-1): GAGVSQSPRYKVAKRGQDVALRCDPISGHVSLFWYQQALGQGPEFLTYFQNEAQLDKSGLPSDRFFAERPEGSVSTLKIQRTQQEDSAVYLCASGERGGMNTEAFFGQGTRLTVV.

The rearrangement joins TRBV24-1 to TRBJ2-5, with TRBD1 matching over 10 bases. Trimming cost V 3 bases and J 2 bases; bases outside gene matches: 8. CDR1 is KGHDR and CDR2 is SFDVKD in the germline V gene. This CDR3 is built from 17 residues. The CDR3, as DNA: TGTGCCACCAGTGATAGGGACAGGGGAGGGGGACAAGAGACCCAGTACTTC. This encodes CATSDRDRGGGQETQYF.

The chain recombines TRBV12-3 or TRBV12-4 with TRBJ2-5; D remains ambiguous. V was cut by 6 bases and J by 5 bases, with 10 bases left in between. The CDR3 totals 12 residues. The DNA of the CDR3 is TGTGCCAGCAGCCCCCCCGGGGAGACCCAGTACTTC. The encoded protein is CASSPPGETQYF.